The rows below give T cell receptor beta chains drawn from one sample of a study of vaccination and CD4 T cells after COVID-19. Their antigens are not known. TCRdb reprocessed the PCR reads with MiXCR, giving one entry per CDR3 protein. The table includes under 25,000 distinct CDR3 sequences, just over 45% detected once. The sample consisted of CD4+ T cells from blood, cultured in vitro, taken after SARS-CoV-2 vaccination. These receptors were collected from a human donor who had recovered from COVID-19. The CDR3 runs from the conserved cysteine through the conserved F or W. The D gene is left open where the match is weak. A clone size is listed for some rows: how often the clone was seen (once, few, many), or a class if it is expanded.

J | D | V | size | CDR3 | DNA
TRBJ2-5 | NA | TRBV20-1 | few | CSASRMETQETQYF | TGCAGTGCTAGTCGAATGGAAACCCAAGAGACCCAGTACTTC
TRBJ2-5 | TRBD2 | TRBV11-2 | few | CASSLRAGAGAETQYF | TGTGCCAGCAGCTTAAGGGCGGGAGCTGGAGCAGAGACCCAGTACTTC
TRBJ2-3 | NA | TRBV20-1 | NA | CSAGGATTDTQYF | TGCAGTGCTGGGGGGGCTACCACAGATACGCAGTATTTT
TRBJ2-5 | NA | TRBV2 | NA | CASSQRQYQETQYF | TGTGCCAGCAGTCAGCGACAGTACCAAGAGACCCAGTACTTC
TRBJ1-2 | NA | TRBV25-1 | NA | CASSEVLVRGQAYGYTF | TGTGCCAGCAGTGAAGTTTTAGTTAGAGGGCAGGCCTATGGCTACACCTTC
TRBJ2-5 | NA | TRBV5-6 | NA | CASSLGWGALGETQYF | TGTGCCAGCAGCTTGGGATGGGGCGCTCTGGGGGAGACCCAGTACTTC
TRBJ2-7 | TRBD2 | TRBV10-1 | NA | CASSESAGRDEQYF | TGCGCCAGCAGTGAGTCCGCAGGGAGGGACGAGCAGTACTTC
TRBJ1-6 | TRBD1 | TRBV10-3 | NA | CAISEATGSRVYNSPLHF | TGTGCCATCAGTGAAGCGACAGGGTCTAGGGTCTATAATTCACCCCTCCACTTT
TRBJ1-2 | NA | TRBV9 | NA | CASSVRGTANYGYTF | TGTGCCAGCAGCGTAAGGGGCACCGCTAACTATGGCTACACCTTC
TRBJ2-3 | TRBD2 | TRBV19 | NA | CASGTSGDTQYF | TGTGCCAGCGGGACTAGCGGTGATACGCAGTATTTT
TRBJ1-2 | TRBD1 | TRBV5-4 | NA | CASSLGAGQGYGYTF | TGTGCCAGCAGCTTAGGGGCCGGACAGGGGTATGGCTACACCTTC
TRBJ2-2 | NA | TRBV7-9 | NA | CASSTREPNTGELFF | TGTGCCAGCAGTACCCGCGAGCCGAACACCGGGGAGCTGTTTTTT
TRBJ2-3 | NA | TRBV20-1 | NA | CSARDISTDTQYF | TGCAGTGCTAGAGACATAAGCACAGATACGCAGTATTTT
TRBJ2-7 | TRBD2 | TRBV7-2 | NA | CASSLSGGTYEQYF | TGTGCCAGCAGCCTGAGCGGGGGCACCTACGAGCAGTACTTC
TRBJ1-1 | NA | TRBV28 | few | CASSSPADGTGTEAFF | TGTGCCAGCAGTTCTCCCGCGGACGGGACTGGGACTGAAGCTTTCTTT
TRBJ1-1 | NA | TRBV7-8 | few | CASSRSRRMNTEAFF | TGTGCCAGCAGCCGCTCCCGACGGATGAACACTGAAGCTTTCTTT
TRBJ1-2 | NA | TRBV2 | NA | CASRHYGQGHTYGYTF | TGTGCCAGCAGACACTACGGCCAGGGGCATACCTATGGCTACACCTTC
TRBJ1-1 | TRBD1 | TRBV7-2 | few | CASSRKPGGTEAFF | TGTGCCAGCAGCCGAAAACCAGGGGGCACTGAAGCTTTCTTT
TRBJ2-7 | TRBD2 | TRBV7-8 | NA | CASTPGTSRYEQYF | TGTGCCAGCACACCCGGGACTAGCAGATACGAGCAGTACTTC
TRBJ2-1 | TRBD1 | TRBV20-1 | NA | CSARDLDRGLLEQFF | TGCAGTGCTAGAGATCTGGACAGGGGGCTGTTGGAGCAGTTCTTC
TRBJ2-7 | NA | TRBV10-1 | NA | CASSELGSSDEQYF | TGCGCCAGCAGTGAGCTCGGGTCTTCGGACGAGCAGTACTTC
TRBJ1-1 | NA | TRBV6-5 | few | CASSYPDGNTEAFF | TGTGCCAGCAGTTACCCCGACGGGAACACTGAAGCTTTCTTT
TRBJ1-5 | NA | TRBV10-2 | NA | CASSELGQRQHF | TGCGCCAGCAGTGAGTTGGGCCAGCGCCAGCATTTT
TRBJ1-1 | NA | TRBV7-2 | NA | CASSLLGAQNTEAFF | TGTGCCAGCAGCTTATTGGGGGCCCAGAACACTGAAGCTTTCTTT
TRBJ2-1 | NA | TRBV19 | NA | CASRIDRSSYNEQFF | TGTGCCAGTAGAATCGACAGGAGCTCCTACAATGAGCAGTTCTTC
TRBJ1-1 | NA | TRBV5-4 | NA | CASSPLGVYTEAFF | TGTGCCAGCAGCCCGCTCGGAGTGTACACTGAAGCTTTCTTT
TRBJ1-1 | NA | TRBV12-3/TRBV12-4 | NA | CASSLGLQAFF | TGTGCCAGCAGCCTGGGTCTACAAGCTTTCTTT
TRBJ1-2 | TRBD1 | TRBV19 | NA | CASSTTGDHYGYTF | TGTGCCAGTAGTACGACAGGGGATCACTATGGCTACACCTTC
TRBJ1-5 | NA | TRBV6-1 | NA | CASLGGLGNQPQHF | TGTGCCAGCTTGGGGGGGCTTGGCAATCAGCCCCAGCATTTT
TRBJ1-5 | TRBD1 | TRBV7-2 | NA | CASSREPGQGDQPQHF | TGTGCCAGCAGCCGGGAACCGGGACAGGGCGATCAGCCCCAGCATTTT
TRBJ2-7 | TRBD2 | TRBV18 | once | CASSPIHGTSGSSYEQYF | TGTGCCAGCTCACCAATACACGGGACTAGCGGTAGCTCCTACGAGCAGTACTTC
TRBJ2-5 | TRBD1 | TRBV11-3 | NA | CASSVRDRVQTQYF | TGTGCCAGCAGCGTCCGGGACAGGGTACAGACCCAGTACTTC
TRBJ2-3 | TRBD2 | TRBV6-1 | NA | CASSDPGGLYF | TGTGCCAGCTCGGATCCGGGGGGATTGTATTTT
TRBJ1-1 | NA | TRBV10-2 | NA | CASKLAGTNTEAFF | TGCGCCAGCAAGTTAGCAGGAACGAACACTGAAGCTTTCTTT
TRBJ2-1 | NA | TRBV28 | once | CASSESGLTSYNEQFF | TGTGCCAGCAGTGAATCGGGTCTAACCTCCTACAATGAGCAGTTCTTC
TRBJ2-3 | NA | TRBV5-1 | NA | CASRQGTDTQYF | TGCGCCAGCAGACAGGGAACAGATACGCAGTATTTT
TRBJ1-1 | NA | TRBV6-1 | NA | CASSAIQQGGNTEAFF | TGTGCCAGCAGCGCGATACAACAGGGAGGCAACACTGAAGCTTTCTTT
TRBJ2-7 | NA | TRBV28 | NA | CASNKGGRLSEQYF | TGTGCCAGCAACAAGGGGGGGCGTTTATCCGAGCAGTACTTC
TRBJ2-5 | NA | TRBV4-2 | NA | CASSQVGGGQETQYF | TGTGCCAGCAGCCAAGTTGGTGGGGGCCAAGAGACCCAGTACTTC
TRBJ2-1 | TRBD1 | TRBV20-1 | NA | CSASRGQGAIDEQFF | TGCAGTGCTAGTCGGGGACAGGGGGCAATCGATGAGCAGTTCTTC
TRBJ2-3 | NA | TRBV20-1 | NA | CSARRQGLSDTQYF | TGCAGTGCTAGAAGGCAGGGGCTCTCAGATACGCAGTATTTT
TRBJ1-1 | TRBD1 | TRBV28 | NA | CASRNRGQGGTEAFF | TGTGCCAGCAGAAATAGGGGACAGGGGGGGACTGAAGCTTTCTTT
TRBJ2-2 | NA | TRBV10-3 | NA | CAISVERDTGELFF | TGTGCCATCAGTGTGGAGCGCGACACCGGGGAGCTGTTTTTT
TRBJ1-4 | TRBD1 | TRBV24-1 | once | CATGETGTGDEKLFF | TGTGCCACCGGGGAAACCGGGACAGGGGATGAAAAACTGTTTTTT
TRBJ2-3 | TRBD2 | TRBV6-8 | NA | CASSTSGGNTDTQYF | TGTGCCAGCAGTACTAGCGGGGGGAACACAGATACGCAGTATTTT
TRBJ2-7 | TRBD1 | TRBV7-8 | NA | CASSSPSGTGLYEQYF | TGTGCCAGCAGCAGTCCTTCCGGGACAGGGCTGTACGAGCAGTACTTC
TRBJ2-3 | TRBD2 | TRBV20-1 | NA | CSATSGADTQYF | TGCAGTGCTACTAGCGGGGCGGATACGCAGTATTTT
TRBJ1-6 | NA | TRBV6-1 | NA | CAGKTQSGSPLHF | TGTGCCGGCAAGACCCAATCGGGTTCACCCCTCCACTTT
TRBJ1-1 | NA | TRBV10-3 | once | CAISEKGTSTEAFF | TGTGCCATCAGTGAGAAGGGGACAAGCACTGAAGCTTTCTTT
TRBJ1-5 | NA | TRBV25-1 | NA | CASSVGGNQPRHF | TGTGCCAGCAGTGTTGGGGGTAATCAGCCCCGGCATTTT
TRBJ2-2 | TRBD1 | TRBV20-1 | few | CSADRLTGGFGELFF | TGCAGTGCGGACCGACTGACAGGGGGCTTCGGGGAGCTGTTTTTT